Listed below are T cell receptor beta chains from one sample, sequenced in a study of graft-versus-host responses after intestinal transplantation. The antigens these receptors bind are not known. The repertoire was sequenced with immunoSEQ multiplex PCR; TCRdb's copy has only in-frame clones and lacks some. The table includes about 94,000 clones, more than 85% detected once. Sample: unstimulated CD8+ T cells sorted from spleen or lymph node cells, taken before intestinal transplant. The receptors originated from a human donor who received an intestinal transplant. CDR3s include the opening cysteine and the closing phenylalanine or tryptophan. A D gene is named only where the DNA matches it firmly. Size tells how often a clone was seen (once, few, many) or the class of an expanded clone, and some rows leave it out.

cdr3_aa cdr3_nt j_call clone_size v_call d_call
CASSPAAAGEGEQYF TGTGCCAGCAGCCCTGCGGCTGCGGGAGAGGGCGAGCAGTACTTC TRBJ2-7 - TRBV27 TRBD2
CASNLQENVSISGANVLTF TGTGCCAGCAACTTACAGGAAAATGTTTCGATCTCTGGGGCCAACGTCCTGACTTTC TRBJ2-6 - TRBV2 -
CASSQGLAGTGELFF TGTGCCAGCAGCCAGGGACTAGCGGGCACCGGGGAGCTGTTTTTT TRBJ2-2 - TRBV7-9 TRBD2
CASSVVDTFTDTQYF TGTGCCAGCAGCGTAGTGGACACCTTCACAGATACGCAGTATTTT TRBJ2-3 - TRBV9 -
CASSPGTGGKDTEAFF TGTGCCAGCAGCCCCGGGACAGGGGGCAAGGACACTGAAGCTTTCTTT TRBJ1-1 - TRBV7-9 TRBD1
CASSQDFREYTDTQYF TGCGCCAGCAGCCAAGATTTCCGGGAGTACACAGATACGCAGTATTTT TRBJ2-3 - TRBV4-1 -
CASSLGQTAYEQYF TGTGCCAGCAGCTTGGGACAAACAGCCTACGAGCAGTACTTC TRBJ2-7 - TRBV5-5 -
CSVEDPGNTEAFF TGCAGCGTTGAAGATCCCGGGAACACTGAAGCTTTCTTT TRBJ1-1 - TRBV29-1 -
CASSLAGGRTDTQYF TGTGCCAGCAGCTTAGCGGGGGGCCGCACAGATACGCAGTATTTT TRBJ2-3 - TRBV16 TRBD2
CASSPPDRPQYEQYF TGCGCCAGCAGCCCCCCGGACAGGCCACAGTACGAGCAGTACTTC TRBJ2-7 few TRBV4-1 TRBD1
CASSLDLTGGRYEQYF TGTGCCAGCAGCTTAGATTTGACAGGGGGTCGCTACGAGCAGTACTTC TRBJ2-7 - TRBV7-8 TRBD1
CASSQGIRGDKAFF TGCGCCAGCAGCCAAGGAATACGGGGGGATAAAGCTTTCTTT TRBJ1-1 - TRBV4-3 -
CASSLFEGTGDYEQYF TGCGCCAGCAGCTTGTTTGAGGGGACAGGAGACTACGAGCAGTACTTC TRBJ2-7 once TRBV5-1 TRBD1
CAWRDRATEAFF TGTGCCTGGAGGGACAGGGCCACTGAAGCTTTCTTT TRBJ1-1 few TRBV30 TRBD1
CASSTGRAANYGYTF TGTGCCAGTAGTACGGGAAGAGCTGCCAACTATGGCTACACCTTC TRBJ1-2 - TRBV19 -
CASSSRGGTAPYEQYF TGTGCCAGCAGTTCCCGAGGGGGCACAGCCCCCTACGAGCAGTACTTC TRBJ2-7 - TRBV28 TRBD1
CSARDRGRETQYF TGCAGCGCCAGAGACAGGGGTCGGGAGACCCAGTACTTC TRBJ2-5 - TRBV29-1 TRBD1
CASSHSGIVYEQYF TGTGCCAGCAGTCATAGCGGGATAGTCTACGAGCAGTACTTC TRBJ2-7 - TRBV27 TRBD2
CASSQVAGSSTGELFF TGTGCCAGCAGCCAAGTAGCGGGGTCCTCTACCGGGGAGCTGTTTTTT TRBJ2-2 - TRBV4-2 TRBD2
CASSLTGWDEQFF TGCGCCAGCAGCTTAACAGGGTGGGATGAGCAGTTCTTC TRBJ2-1 - TRBV5-1 -
CASSSLGGAYNEQFF TGTGCCAGCAGCTCTCTCGGGGGTGCCTACAATGAGCAGTTCTTC TRBJ2-1 - TRBV7-2 -